One and the same sample provided the 24 T cell receptor beta chains below, sequenced in a study of blood T cell repertoires in COVID-19. Sequencing used immunoSEQ multiplex PCR; TCRdb keeps in-frame clones, though not all of them. The sample has approximately 160,000 clones; approximately 86% are singletons. What was sequenced was peripheral blood. These receptors came from a man aged 60 to 69 with COVID-19, enrolled during active disease.

The chain links TRBV28 to TRBJ2-7, with a possible D match to TRBD1 (6 bases). CDR3 length: 14 amino acids. Germline assignment: CDR1 MDHEN and CDR2 SYDVKM. The ends were cut back, 3 bases at V and 5 bases at J, with 14 bases in the middle. The CDR3 DNA reads as TGTGCCAGCAGTTTTATGCAGGGGAAAAACGAGCAGTACTTC. It specifies CASSFMQGKNEQYF.

This chain links TRBV28 with TRBJ2-6, with a tentative D call TRBD2 (6 bases). The CDR3 spans 15 residues. The germline gives CDR1 MDHEN, CDR2 SYDVKM. V lost 2 bases and J 1 base, leaving 6 bases between the germline ends. The CDR3 DNA reads TGTGCCAGCAGTTTAGGGGGGTCTGGGGCCAACGTCCTGACTTTC. This encodes CASSLGGSGANVLTF.

The chain couples TRBV4-1 to TRBJ1-2; D call uncertain. The CDR3 length is 15 residues. V dropped 0 bases and J dropped 1 base, with 9 bases sitting between them. Germline V CDR1 and CDR2: MGHRA, YSYEKL. CDR3 residues: CASSQDLASNYGYTF. DNA for the CDR3: TGCGCCAGCAGCCAAGATTTGGCCAGTAACTATGGCTACACCTTC.

This chain connects TRBV6-5 to TRBJ1-6; D call uncertain. V lost 2 bases and J lost 8, with 10 bases in between. The CDR3 is made up of 14 amino acids. The germline CDR1 and CDR2 sequences are MNHEY and SVGAGI. The CDR3 DNA sequence: TGTGCCAGCAGTTACCCTGCACTCGATTCACCCCTCCACTTT. It is translated as CASSYPALDSPLHF.

The V gene is TRBV19, the J gene TRBJ1-4, with no clear D. V was trimmed by 2 bases and J by 1 base, leaving 5 bases between them. The CDR3 spans 14 residues. Germline V CDR1 and CDR2: LNHDA, SQIVND (reference sequence). The CDR3: CASSILGTNEKLFF. The CDR3 nucleotides are TGTGCCAGTAGTATACTCGGAACTAATGAAAAACTGTTTTTT.

DNA for the CDR3: TGTGCCAGCAGTTGGGGCAGACAGGGGATCGATGGCTACACCTTC. It encodes CASSWGRQGIDGYTF. V and J are TRBV6-5 and TRBJ1-2, with 8 bases that match TRBD1. The CDR3 extends over 15 amino acids. From germline, CDR1 is MNHEY and CDR2 SVGAGI. V dropped 4 bases and J dropped 6; count of bases not matched to a gene: 10.

The rearrangement links TRBV21-1 to TRBJ1-1. TRBV21-1 is deemed a pseudogene. The CDR3 has 12 residues. The CDR3 sequence is CASLRGNTEAFF. The DNA of the CDR3 is TGTGCCAGCCTGAGAGGGAACACTGAAGCTTTCTTT.

V gene TRBV7-8 combines with J gene TRBJ2-2, with 11 positions matching TRBD2. This CDR3 spans 19 amino acids. Germline CDR1 is SGHVS and CDR2 is FQNEAQ. The V gene end was trimmed by 3 bases and the J gene end by 2 bases; junction bases not matched to a gene: 11. CDR3 sequence reads: CASSFGLAGGSHNTGELFF. CDR3 sequence (DNA): TGTGCCAGCAGCTTCGGCCTAGCGGGGGGCTCACACAACACCGGGGAGCTGTTTTTT. The full variable domain, with the rest looked up from reference TRBV7-8 and TRBJ2-2, is GAGVSQSPRYKVAKRGQDVALRCDPISGHVSLFWYQQALGQGPEFLTYFQNEAQLDKSGLPSDRFFAERPEGSVSTLKIQRTQQEDSAVYLCASSFGLAGGSHNTGELFFGEGSRLTVL.

V usage is TRBV5-4 and J usage is TRBJ2-5; the match to TRBD1 covers 7 bases. Germline V lookup: CDR1 SGHNT, CDR2 YYREEE (reference sequence). The CDR3 extends over 14 amino acids. The junction had 5 bases not matched to a gene; V was cut back by 4 bases and J by 2 bases. The CDR3 loop reads CASSPGQFQETQYF. The CDR3 nucleotides are TGTGCCAGCAGCCCGGGACAGTTTCAAGAGACCCAGTACTTC.

The chain couples TRBV11-1 to TRBJ2-4; possibly TRBD1 for D (6 bases). This CDR3 is built from 16 residues. CDR1 is SGHAT, CDR2 FQDESV, per germline (reference sequence). The V end lost 5 bases, the J end lost 4 bases, and 18 bases lay between the germline ends. The CDR3 coding sequence is TGTGCCAGCAGCCCCCAAGGGTCAGGGGAGAAAAACATTCAGTACTTC. This gives the protein CASSPQGSGEKNIQYF.

The J gene is TRBJ2-2, the V gene TRBV5-4; 10 positions match TRBD1. V lost 0 bases, J lost 8 bases, and 4 bases stayed unmatched. Germline V CDR1 and CDR2: SGHNT, YYREEE (reference sequence). The CDR3 has 15 amino acids. The CDR3 region is CASSLGQGANGELFF. The CDR3, as DNA: TGTGCCAGCAGCTTGGGACAGGGGGCGAATGGGGAGCTGTTTTTT.

V usage is TRBV11-3 and J usage is TRBJ1-1; 8 positions match TRBD1. V lost 5 bases, J lost 9 bases, and 5 bases stayed unmatched. The CDR3 is 12 residues long. Germline assignment: CDR1 SGHNT and CDR2 YENEEA. This chain's CDR3 is CASSQDRDKAFF. In DNA form, the CDR3 reads TGTGCCAGCAGCCAGGACAGGGACAAAGCTTTCTTT.

This rearrangement joins TRBV7-8 to TRBJ2-7; D remains unclear. The CDR3 spans 13 residues. V shed 1 base and J shed 5 bases, with 9 bases lying between them. Germline V lookup: CDR1 SGHVS, CDR2 FQNEAQ. CDR3 nucleotide sequence: TGTGCCAGCAGCTTAGTGCCGAGGAACGAGCAGTACTTC. It yields the protein CASSLVPRNEQYF. Together with reference TRBV7-8 and TRBJ2-7, the CDR3 gives the full variable domain: GAGVSQSPRYKVAKRGQDVALRCDPISGHVSLFWYQQALGQGPEFLTYFQNEAQLDKSGLPSDRFFAERPEGSVSTLKIQRTQQEDSAVYLCASSLVPRNEQYFGPGTRLTVT.

The V and J genes are TRBV4-3 and TRBJ2-7; no firm D call. V lost 0 bases to trimming and J lost 3 bases, with 9 bases between them. Germline values: CDR1 LGHNA, CDR2 YSLEER. This CDR3 contains 14 residues. For the CDR3, the DNA is TGCGCCAGCAGCCAAGATAGATCGGGCTACGAGCAGTACTTC. Its protein is CASSQDRSGYEQYF.

The gene calls are TRBV9 and TRBJ2-1, with unresolved D. Germline CDR1 reads SGDLS; CDR2 reads YYNGEE. The length of the CDR3 is 16 residues. The ends were cut back, 0 bases at V and 7 bases at J, with 17 bases in the middle. In DNA form, the CDR3 reads TGTGCCAGCAGCGTAGGGTCTAGTCTCTCCGTTAATGAGCAGTTCTTC. The encoded protein is CASSVGSSLSVNEQFF. The variable domain in full, completed from reference TRBV9 and TRBJ2-1, reads DSGVTQTPKHLITATGQRVTLRCSPRSGDLSVYWYQQSLDQGLQFLIQYYNGEERAKGNILERFSAQQFPDLHSELNLSSLELGDSALYFCASSVGSSLSVNEQFFGPGTRLTVL.

V gene TRBV12-3 or TRBV12-4 combines with J gene TRBJ2-3; maybe TRBD2 (7 bases). This CDR3 spans 13 amino acids. V was pared by 7 bases and J by 7 bases, with 15 bases between. The CDR3 region is CASTKGGPNTQYF. In DNA form, the CDR3 reads TGTGCCAGCACCAAGGGGGGGCCTAATACGCAGTATTTT.

This rearrangement joins TRBV7-8 to TRBJ2-2, with 7 bases lining up with TRBD1. The V and J ends lost 8 bases and 2 bases, in that order; junction bases with no gene match: 8. Germline CDR1 SGHVS, CDR2 FQNEAQ. This CDR3 is 15 amino acids long. The DNA for the CDR3 is TGTGCCAGCGTTTTGGGACAGTTCAACACCGGGGAGCTGTTTTTT. This encodes CASVLGQFNTGELFF.

This clone was detected only once. The rearrangement uses TRBV5-8 and TRBJ1-5; D possibly corresponds to TRBD1 (6 bases). Deletions cut 4 bases from V and 0 bases from J, with 11 bases between. Looked up from germline, CDR1 is SGHTS and CDR2 is YDEGEE. The CDR3 loop spans 15 amino acids. CDR3 sequence reads: CASSIQGFSNQPQHF. Written as DNA, the CDR3 is TGTGCCAGCAGCATTCAGGGGTTTAGCAATCAGCCCCAGCATTTT.

The chain recombines TRBV28 with TRBJ1-6, with a tentative D call TRBD1 (6 bases). The V gene lost 7 bases and the J gene lost 7 bases, with 20 bases spanning the gap. This CDR3 has 16 amino acids. Germline V gene data show CDR1 as MDHEN and CDR2 as SYDVKM. The CDR3 protein is CASTAGRGGGNSPLHF. The CDR3 DNA follows: TGTGCCAGCACCGCAGGGCGGGGGGGCGGAAATTCACCCCTCCACTTT.

This chain uses TRBV6-6 with TRBJ1-1, with D tentatively TRBD1 (6 bases). CDR3 length: 15 amino acids. Germline V CDR1 and CDR2: MNHNY, SVGAGI (reference sequence). V lost 4 bases, J lost 1 base, and 13 bases lay in between. This CDR3 reads CASSWWGQGNTEAFF. The DNA for the CDR3 is TGTGCCAGCAGTTGGTGGGGGCAGGGGAACACTGAAGCTTTCTTT.

V is TRBV27 and J is TRBJ1-2; D might be TRBD1 (5 bases). The CDR3 is 15 amino acids. V lost 6 bases, J lost 2 bases, and 16 bases lay in between. The germline CDR1 and CDR2 sequences are MNHEY and SMNVEV (reference sequence). CDR3 loop: CASSLRRGQNYGYTF. CDR3 nucleotides: TGTGCCAGCAGCCTCCGAAGGGGCCAAAACTATGGCTACACCTTC.

CDR3: CASSPRGGTAEAFF. The CDR3 coding sequence is TGTGCCAGCTCACCCCGGGGAGGGACGGCTGAAGCTTTCTTT. This chain uses TRBV18 with TRBJ1-1; D may be TRBD1 (5 bases). In germline, CDR1 is KGHSH, CDR2 LQKENI. V lost 3 bases to trimming and J lost 6 bases, with 14 bases between them. The CDR3 loop spans 14 amino acids.

The rearrangement joins TRBV5-4 to TRBJ2-3, with 8 bases aligning to TRBD2. CDR1 SGHNT and CDR2 YYREEE come from the germline V gene (reference sequence). CDR3 length equals 15 residues. The V segment lost 3 bases and the J segment 3 bases; nucleotides outside the gene matches: 6. CDR3 nucleotides: TGTGCCAGCAGCTCGAGCGGGAGAGGGACAGATACGCAGTATTTT. Translating gives CASSSSGRGTDTQYF. Supplemented by reference TRBV5-4 and TRBJ2-3, the full variable domain reads ETGVTQSPTHLIKTRGQQVTLRCSSQSGHNTVSWYQQALGQGPQFIFQYYREEENGRGNFPPRFSGLQFPNYSSELNVNALELDDSALYLCASSSSGRGTDTQYFGPGTRLTVL.

V gene TRBV28 combines with J gene TRBJ1-4, with no clear D. The V end was cut by 3 bases, the J end by 5 bases, with 10 bases between. CDR3 length: 14 residues. CDR1 and CDR2 (germline): MDHEN, SYDVKM. CDR3 protein: CASSFEGVNEKLFF. The CDR3 DNA is TGTGCCAGCAGTTTTGAGGGTGTGAATGAAAAACTGTTTTTT. Based on the CDR3 plus reference TRBV28 and TRBJ1-4, the full variable domain is DVKVTQSSRYLVKRTGEKVFLECVQDMDHENMFWYRQDPGLGLRLIYFSYDVKMKEKGDIPEGYSVSREKKERFSLILESASTNQTSMYLCASSFEGVNEKLFFGSGTQLSVL.